This T cell receptor beta chain derives from a study of cytotoxic CD8 clonotypes in ibrutinib-treated CLL. The CDR3 runs to 15 residues. The germline V gene encodes CDR1 MNHNS and CDR2 SASEGT. Trimming took 6 bases from V and 3 from J; bases not matched to a gene: 9. The repertoire was sequenced with immunoSEQ multiplex PCR; TCRdb's copy has only in-frame clones and lacks some. The data show approximately 140,000 clones, roughly 80% seen once. The receptor comes from a human donor with chronic lymphocytic leukemia. The sequencing here drew on PBMCs, taken after 12 months of ibrutinib treatment. The rearrangement joins TRBV6-1 to TRBJ2-7; 9 positions match TRBD2. The CDR3 spells CASRHETSGLYEQYF. As DNA, the CDR3 is TGTGCCAGCAGACACGAGACTAGCGGTCTCTACGAGCAGTACTTC.